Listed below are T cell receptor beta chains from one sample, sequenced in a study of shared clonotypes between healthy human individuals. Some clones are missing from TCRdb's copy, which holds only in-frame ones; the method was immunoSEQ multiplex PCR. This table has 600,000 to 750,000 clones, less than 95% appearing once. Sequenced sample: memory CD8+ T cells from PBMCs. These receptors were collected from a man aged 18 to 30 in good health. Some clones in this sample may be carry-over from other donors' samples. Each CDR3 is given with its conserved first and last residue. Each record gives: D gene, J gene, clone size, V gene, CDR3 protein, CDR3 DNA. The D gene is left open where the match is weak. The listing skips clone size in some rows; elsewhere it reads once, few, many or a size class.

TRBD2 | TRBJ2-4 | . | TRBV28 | CASSLGGDIQYF | TGTGCCAGCAGTTTAGGGGGGGACATTCAGTACTTC
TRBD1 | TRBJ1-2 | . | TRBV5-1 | CASSLGWTGGPVYGYTF | TGCGCCAGCAGCTTGGGCTGGACAGGGGGCCCCGTCTATGGCTACACCTTC
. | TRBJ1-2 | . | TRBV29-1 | CSVSVQGIIYGYTF | TGCAGCGTCTCCGTACAGGGAATCATCTATGGCTACACCTTC
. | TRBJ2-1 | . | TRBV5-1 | CASSLGADAPYNEQFF | TGCGCCAGCAGCTTGGGGGCGGATGCCCCCTACAATGAGCAGTTCTTC
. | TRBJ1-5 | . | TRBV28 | CASSFLVRIANQPQHF | TGTGCCAGCAGTTTCCTTGTCAGGATCGCCAATCAGCCCCAGCATTTT
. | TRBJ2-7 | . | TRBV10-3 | CAIQQAGGYEQYF | TGTGCCATACAACAGGCTGGGGGCTACGAGCAGTACTTC
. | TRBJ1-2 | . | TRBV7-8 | CASSSKSGIANYGYTF | TGTGCCAGCAGCTCAAAGTCTGGGATAGCTAACTATGGCTACACCTTC
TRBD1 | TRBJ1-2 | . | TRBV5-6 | CASSPGTGIYGYTF | TGTGCCAGCAGCCCCGGGACAGGGATTTATGGCTACACCTTC
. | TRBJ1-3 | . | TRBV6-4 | CASSGNTIYF | TGTGCCAGCTCCGGAAACACCATATATTTT
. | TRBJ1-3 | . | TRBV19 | CASSVPVLGNTIYF | TGTGCCAGTAGCGTACCGGTCTTGGGAAACACCATATATTTT
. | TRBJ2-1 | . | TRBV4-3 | CASSQGPTNEQFF | TGCGCCAGCAGCCAAGGTCCAACCAATGAGCAGTTCTTC
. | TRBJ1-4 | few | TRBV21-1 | CASSENGPVGEKLFF | TGTGCCAGCAGCGAAAACGGTCCCGTGGGGGAAAAACTGTTTTTT
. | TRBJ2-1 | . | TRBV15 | CATSTMGRISYNEQFF | TGTGCCACCAGTACCATGGGGCGGATCTCCTACAATGAGCAGTTCTTC
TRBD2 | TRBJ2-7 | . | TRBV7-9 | CASSPWRGRSDEQYF | TGTGCCAGCAGCCCTTGGCGCGGGAGATCGGACGAGCAGTACTTC
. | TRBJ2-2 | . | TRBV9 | CASSGTGEAGELFF | TGTGCCAGCAGCGGCACAGGGGAGGCCGGGGAGCTGTTTTTT
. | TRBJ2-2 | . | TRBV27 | CASSYGGGTGELFF | TGTGCCAGCAGTTACGGAGGGGGGACCGGGGAGCTGTTTTTT
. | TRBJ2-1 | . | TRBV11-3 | CASSFRGQSNEQFF | TGTGCCAGCAGCTTTCGTGGACAGAGCAATGAGCAGTTCTTC
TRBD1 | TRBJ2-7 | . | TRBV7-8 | CASRPQGNEQYF | TGTGCCAGCAGACCACAGGGGAACGAGCAGTACTTC
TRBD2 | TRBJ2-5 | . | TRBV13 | CATRSSGRDQETQYF | TGTGCCACAAGATCGAGCGGGAGGGATCAAGAGACCCAGTACTTC
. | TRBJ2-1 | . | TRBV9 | CASSPWTSSSNEQFF | TGTGCCAGCAGCCCTTGGACTTCTAGTTCTAATGAGCAGTTCTTC
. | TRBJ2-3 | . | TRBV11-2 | CASSLDRASGITDTQYF | TGTGCCAGCAGCTTAGATCGGGCGTCCGGGATCACAGATACGCAGTATTTT
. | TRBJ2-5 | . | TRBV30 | CAWSEGAGGPQETQYF | TGTGCCTGGAGTGAGGGGGCGGGAGGCCCTCAAGAGACCCAGTACTTC
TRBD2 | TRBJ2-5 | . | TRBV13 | CASSQKLATQETQYF | TGTGCCAGCAGCCAAAAACTAGCGACCCAAGAGACCCAGTACTTC
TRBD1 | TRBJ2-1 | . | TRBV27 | CASSQLGQPYNEQFF | TGTGCCAGCAGTCAGTTGGGACAGCCCTACAATGAGCAGTTCTTC
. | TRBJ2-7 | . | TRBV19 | CASSKVALSYEQYF | TGTGCCAGTAGTAAGGTAGCCCTCTCCTACGAGCAGTACTTC
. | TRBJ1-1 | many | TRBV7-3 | CASSLVNTHTEAFF | TGTGCCAGCAGCTTAGTTAATACGCACACTGAAGCTTTCTTT
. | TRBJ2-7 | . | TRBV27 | CASSLSGGRVGAVRRDEQYF | TGTGCCAGCAGTTTATCGGGGGGTCGGGTGGGGGCAGTCCGCCGTGACGAGCAGTACTTC
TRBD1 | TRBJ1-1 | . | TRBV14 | CASSQDWNRQGMNTEAFF | TGTGCCAGCAGCCAAGATTGGAACAGACAGGGTATGAACACTGAAGCTTTCTTT
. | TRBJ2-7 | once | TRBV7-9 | CASSLATLTTYEQYF | TGTGCCAGCAGCTTAGCGACCTTAACGACCTACGAGCAGTACTTC
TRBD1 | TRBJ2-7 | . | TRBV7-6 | CASSPRDRAEQYF | TGTGCCAGCAGCCCTCGGGACAGGGCCGAGCAGTACTTC
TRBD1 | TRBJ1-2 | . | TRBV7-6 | CASSHRGGIDYGYTF | TGTGCCAGCAGTCACAGGGGCGGAATTGACTATGGCTACACCTTC
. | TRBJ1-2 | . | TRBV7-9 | CASSLGGDGYTF | TGTGCCAGCAGCTTAGGAGGGGATGGCTACACCTTC
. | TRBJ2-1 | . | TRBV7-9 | CASSFQVSSYNEQFF | TGTGCCAGCAGCTTTCAGGTGAGCTCCTACAATGAGCAGTTCTTC
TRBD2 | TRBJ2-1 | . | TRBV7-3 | CASSRSTSGYNEQFF | TGTGCCAGCAGCCGGAGTACTAGCGGCTACAATGAGCAGTTCTTC
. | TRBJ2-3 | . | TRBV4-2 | CASSQDLVAITDTQYF | TGTGCCAGCAGCCAAGATTTGGTAGCTATCACAGATACGCAGTATTTT
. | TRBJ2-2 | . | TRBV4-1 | CASSRARELFF | TGCGCCAGCAGCCGCGCGAGGGAGCTGTTTTTT
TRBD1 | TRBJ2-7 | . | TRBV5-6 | CASSLAGTGSYEQYF | TGTGCCAGCAGCTTGGCTGGGACAGGCTCCTACGAGCAGTACTTC
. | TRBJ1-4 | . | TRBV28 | CASSLSATNEKLFF | TGTGCCAGCAGTTTGTCTGCAACTAATGAAAAACTGTTTTTT
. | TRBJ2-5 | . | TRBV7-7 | CASSVRDNPWETQYF | TGTGCCAGCAGCGTCCGGGACAACCCTTGGGAGACCCAGTACTTC
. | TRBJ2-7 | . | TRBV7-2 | CASSPRGREQYF | TGTGCCAGCAGCCCCCGGGGTCGAGAGCAGTACTTC
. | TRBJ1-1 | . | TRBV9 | CASSVGGSDEAFF | TGTGCCAGCAGCGTAGGAGGGTCAGACGAAGCTTTCTTT
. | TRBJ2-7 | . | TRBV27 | CASSLFTRDEQYF | TGTGCCAGCAGTTTATTCACAAGAGACGAGCAGTACTTC
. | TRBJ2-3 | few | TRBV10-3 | CAISESRPPDTQYF | TGTGCCATCAGTGAGTCCCGTCCCCCAGATACGCAGTATTTT